The clone carrying this TCR beta chain was seen a single time. Its target is not known. The data stem from a study of T-cell memory formation after mild COVID-19. Barcoded TCR alpha and TCR beta cDNA libraries with UMIs came from 5'RACE using constant-segment primers. A single record per CDR3 protein comes from TCRdb applying MiXCR to the 5' RACE reads. The sample comprises 200,000 to 300,000 distinct CDR3 sequences, approximately 15% of which are singletons, and 20% to 25% rests with the top ten. Regarding the study as a whole: Memory sampled before infection contained some responding clones, suggesting cross-reactive memory joined. Clones contracting over day 15 to 85 were CD4/CD8 balanced, with later expanders leaning CD4+. Among contracting clones, CD4+ were mainly CM/EM and CD8+ enriched in EMRA.

The sample taken for sequencing was PBMCs or a T cell subset sorted from them (not recorded which). The TCR sequence derives from a young man who had mild COVID-19 (a few samples of this study predate the infection). Cell type and time point are not known.

This chain's CDR3 is CASSFGRGVYEQYF. CDR3 DNA sequence: TGTGCCAGCAGCTTCGGACGGGGGGTCTACGAGCAGTACTTC. The chain recombines TRBV7-2 with TRBJ2-7; 7 bases fit TRBD2. Germline CDR1 and CDR2: SGHTA and FQGNSA. J lost 3 bases, V lost 3 bases, and 5 bases had no gene match. The CDR3 has 14 residues.